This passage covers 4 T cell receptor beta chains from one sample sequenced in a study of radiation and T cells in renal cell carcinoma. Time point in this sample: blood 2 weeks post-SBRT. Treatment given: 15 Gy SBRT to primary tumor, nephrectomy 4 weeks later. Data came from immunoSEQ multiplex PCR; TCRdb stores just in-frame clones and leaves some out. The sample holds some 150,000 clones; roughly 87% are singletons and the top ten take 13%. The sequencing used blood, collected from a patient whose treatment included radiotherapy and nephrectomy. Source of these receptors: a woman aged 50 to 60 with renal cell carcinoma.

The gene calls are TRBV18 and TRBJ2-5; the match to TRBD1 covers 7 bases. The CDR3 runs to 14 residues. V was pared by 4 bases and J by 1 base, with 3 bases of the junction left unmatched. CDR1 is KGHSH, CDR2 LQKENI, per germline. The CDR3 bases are TGTGCCAGCTCACTGACAGGGATCCAAGAGACCCAGTACTTC. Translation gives CASSLTGIQETQYF.

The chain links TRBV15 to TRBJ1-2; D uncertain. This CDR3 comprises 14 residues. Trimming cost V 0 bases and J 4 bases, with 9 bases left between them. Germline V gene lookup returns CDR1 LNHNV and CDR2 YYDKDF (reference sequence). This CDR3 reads CATSRDEVGYGYTF. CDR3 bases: TGTGCCACCAGCAGAGATGAGGTCGGCTATGGCTACACCTTC.

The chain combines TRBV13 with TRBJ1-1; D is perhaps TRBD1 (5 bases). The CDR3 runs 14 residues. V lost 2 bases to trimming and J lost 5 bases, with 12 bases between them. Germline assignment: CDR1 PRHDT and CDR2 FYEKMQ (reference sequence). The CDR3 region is CASSLQGGRTEAFF. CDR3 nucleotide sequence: TGTGCCAGCAGCTTACAGGGAGGGAGAACTGAAGCTTTCTTT.

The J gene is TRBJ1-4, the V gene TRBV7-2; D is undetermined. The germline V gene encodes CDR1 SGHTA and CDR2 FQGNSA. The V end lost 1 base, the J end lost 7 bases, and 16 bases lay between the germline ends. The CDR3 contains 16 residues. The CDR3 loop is CASSLGFRGFVEKLFF. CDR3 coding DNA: TGTGCCAGCAGCTTAGGGTTTAGAGGGTTTGTTGAAAAACTGTTTTTT.